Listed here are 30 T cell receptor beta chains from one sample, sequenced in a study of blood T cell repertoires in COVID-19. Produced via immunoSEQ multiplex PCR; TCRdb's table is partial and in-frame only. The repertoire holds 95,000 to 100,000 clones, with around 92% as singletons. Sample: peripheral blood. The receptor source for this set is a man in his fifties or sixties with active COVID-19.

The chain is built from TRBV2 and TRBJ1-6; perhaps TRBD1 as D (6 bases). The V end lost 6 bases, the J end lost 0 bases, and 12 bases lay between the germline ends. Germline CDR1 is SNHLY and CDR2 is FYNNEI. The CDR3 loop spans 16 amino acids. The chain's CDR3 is CASSLRDTSYNSPLHF. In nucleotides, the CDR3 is TGTGCCAGCAGCCTCCGGGACACCTCCTATAATTCACCCCTCCACTTT.

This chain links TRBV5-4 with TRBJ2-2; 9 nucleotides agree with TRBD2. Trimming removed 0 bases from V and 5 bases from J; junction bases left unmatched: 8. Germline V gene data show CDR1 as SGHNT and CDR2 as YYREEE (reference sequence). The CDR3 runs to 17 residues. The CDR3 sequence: CASSLGREGPLTGELFF. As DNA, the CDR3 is TGTGCCAGCAGCTTGGGGCGGGAGGGCCCTCTGACCGGGGAGCTGTTTTTT.

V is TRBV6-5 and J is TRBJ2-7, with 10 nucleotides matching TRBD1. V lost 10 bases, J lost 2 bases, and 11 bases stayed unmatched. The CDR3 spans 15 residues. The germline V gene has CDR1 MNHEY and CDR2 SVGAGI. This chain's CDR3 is CATSFHGTGAYEQYF. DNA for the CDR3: TGTGCCACTTCTTTCCACGGGACAGGGGCCTACGAGCAGTACTTC.

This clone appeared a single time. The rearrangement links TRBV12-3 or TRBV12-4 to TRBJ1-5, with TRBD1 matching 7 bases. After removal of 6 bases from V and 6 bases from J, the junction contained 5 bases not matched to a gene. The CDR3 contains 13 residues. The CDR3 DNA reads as TGTGCCAGCAGCCGGACAGGCACTCAGCCCCAGCATTTT. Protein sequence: CASSRTGTQPQHF.

The CDR3 here is CSVGQTNEKLFF. CDR3 DNA sequence: TGCAGCGTCGGACAGACAAATGAAAAACTGTTTTTT. The rearrangement joins TRBV29-1 to TRBJ1-4; possible D gene TRBD1, 6 bases. This CDR3 has 12 residues. V was clipped by 6 bases and J by 5 bases, with 10 bases between them. Germline CDR1 SQVTM, CDR2 ANQGSEA. Looking up the rest from reference TRBV29-1 and TRBJ1-4 gives the full variable domain: SAVISQKPSRDICQRGTSLTIQCQVDSQVTMMFWYRQQPGQSLTLIATANQGSEATYESGFVIDKFPISRPNLTFSTLTVSNMSPEDSSIYLCSVGQTNEKLFFGSGTQLSVL.

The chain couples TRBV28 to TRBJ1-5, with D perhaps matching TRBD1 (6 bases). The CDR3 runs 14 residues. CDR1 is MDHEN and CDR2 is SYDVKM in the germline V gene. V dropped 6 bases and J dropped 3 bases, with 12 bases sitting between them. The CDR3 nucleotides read TGTGCCAGCAGCCCCTGGACAGACAATCAGCCCCAGCATTTT. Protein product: CASSPWTDNQPQHF.

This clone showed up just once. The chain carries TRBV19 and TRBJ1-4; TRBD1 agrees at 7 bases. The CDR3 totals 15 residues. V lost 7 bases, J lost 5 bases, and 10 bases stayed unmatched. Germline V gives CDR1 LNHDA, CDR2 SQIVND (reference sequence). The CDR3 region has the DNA TGTGCCAGTACCCTCCACAGGGGCGGAAATGAAAAACTGTTTTTT. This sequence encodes CASTLHRGGNEKLFF.

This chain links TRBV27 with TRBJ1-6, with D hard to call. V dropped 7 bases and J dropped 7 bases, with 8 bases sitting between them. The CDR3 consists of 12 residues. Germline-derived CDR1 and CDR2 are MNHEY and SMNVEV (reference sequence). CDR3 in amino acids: CASTRGNSPLHF. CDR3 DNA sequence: TGTGCCAGCACCCGAGGGAATTCACCCCTCCACTTT.

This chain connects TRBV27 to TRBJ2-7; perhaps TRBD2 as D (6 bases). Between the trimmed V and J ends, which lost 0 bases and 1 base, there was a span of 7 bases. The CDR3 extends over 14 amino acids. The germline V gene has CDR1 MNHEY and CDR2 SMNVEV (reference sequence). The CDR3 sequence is CASSLSGGSYEQYF. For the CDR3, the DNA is TGTGCCAGCAGTTTATCTGGGGGGTCCTACGAGCAGTACTTC.

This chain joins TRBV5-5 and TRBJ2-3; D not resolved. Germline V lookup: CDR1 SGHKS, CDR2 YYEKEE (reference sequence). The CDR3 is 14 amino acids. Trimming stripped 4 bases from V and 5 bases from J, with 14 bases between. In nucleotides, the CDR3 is TGTGCCAGCAGCATAACGCATGGGCTAGATACGCAGTATTTT. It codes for CASSITHGLDTQYF.

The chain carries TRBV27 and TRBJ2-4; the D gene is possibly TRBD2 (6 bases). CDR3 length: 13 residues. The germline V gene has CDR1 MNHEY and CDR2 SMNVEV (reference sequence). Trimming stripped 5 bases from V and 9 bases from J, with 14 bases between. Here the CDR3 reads CASSQTVGGIQYF. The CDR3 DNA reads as TGTGCCAGCAGTCAGACAGTCGGGGGCATTCAGTACTTC.

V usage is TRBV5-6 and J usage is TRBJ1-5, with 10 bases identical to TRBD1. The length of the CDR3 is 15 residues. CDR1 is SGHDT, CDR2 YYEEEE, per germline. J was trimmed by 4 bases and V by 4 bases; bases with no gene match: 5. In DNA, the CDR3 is TGTGCCAGCAGCCACCGGACAGGGGGAAATCAGCCCCAGCATTTT. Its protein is CASSHRTGGNQPQHF.

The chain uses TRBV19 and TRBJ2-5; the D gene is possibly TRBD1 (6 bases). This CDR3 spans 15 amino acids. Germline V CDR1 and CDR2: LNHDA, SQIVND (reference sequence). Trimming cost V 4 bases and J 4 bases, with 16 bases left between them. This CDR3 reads CASSRGTGFRETQYF. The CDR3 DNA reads TGTGCCAGTAGTAGGGGCACAGGGTTTCGAGAGACCCAGTACTTC.

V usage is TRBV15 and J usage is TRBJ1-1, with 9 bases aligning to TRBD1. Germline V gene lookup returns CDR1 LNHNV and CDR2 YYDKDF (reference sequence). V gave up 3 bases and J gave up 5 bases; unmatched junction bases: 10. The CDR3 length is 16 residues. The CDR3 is CATSSDRGAGKTEAFF. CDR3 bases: TGTGCCACCAGCAGCGACAGGGGGGCGGGTAAGACTGAAGCTTTCTTT.

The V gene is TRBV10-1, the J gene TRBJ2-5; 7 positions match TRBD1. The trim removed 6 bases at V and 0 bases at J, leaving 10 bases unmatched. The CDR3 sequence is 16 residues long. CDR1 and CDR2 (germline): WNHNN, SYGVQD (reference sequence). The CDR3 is CASRETGDPYQETQYF. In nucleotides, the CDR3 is TGCGCCAGCAGGGAAACAGGGGACCCGTACCAAGAGACCCAGTACTTC.

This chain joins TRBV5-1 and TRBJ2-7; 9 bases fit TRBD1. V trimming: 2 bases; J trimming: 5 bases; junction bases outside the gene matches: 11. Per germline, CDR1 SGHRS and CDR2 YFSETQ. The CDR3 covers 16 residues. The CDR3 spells CASSLTPGTGKNEQYF. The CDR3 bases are TGCGCCAGCAGCTTAACCCCGGGGACAGGGAAGAACGAGCAGTACTTC.

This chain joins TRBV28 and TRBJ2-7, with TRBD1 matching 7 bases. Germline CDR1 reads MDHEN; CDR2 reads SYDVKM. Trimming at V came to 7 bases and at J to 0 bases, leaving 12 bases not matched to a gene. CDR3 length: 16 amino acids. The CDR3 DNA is TGTGCCAGCACAACAAGAGGGACAGTGAGCTCCTACGAGCAGTACTTC. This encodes CASTTRGTVSSYEQYF.

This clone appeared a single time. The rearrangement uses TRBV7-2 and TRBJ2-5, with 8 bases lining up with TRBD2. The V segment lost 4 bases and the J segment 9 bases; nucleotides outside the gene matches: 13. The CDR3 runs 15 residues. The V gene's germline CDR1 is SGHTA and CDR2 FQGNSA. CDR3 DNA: TGTGCCAGCAGCTCCCGACTAGCGAGCCGTTGGTCCCAGTACTTC. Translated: CASSSRLASRWSQYF.

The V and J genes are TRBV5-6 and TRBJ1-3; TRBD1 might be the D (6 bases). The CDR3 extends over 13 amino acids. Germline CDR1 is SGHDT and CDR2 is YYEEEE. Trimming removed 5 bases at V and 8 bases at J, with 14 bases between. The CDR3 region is CASSLPGADTIYF. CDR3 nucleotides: TGTGCCAGCAGTTTGCCAGGGGCTGACACCATATATTTT.

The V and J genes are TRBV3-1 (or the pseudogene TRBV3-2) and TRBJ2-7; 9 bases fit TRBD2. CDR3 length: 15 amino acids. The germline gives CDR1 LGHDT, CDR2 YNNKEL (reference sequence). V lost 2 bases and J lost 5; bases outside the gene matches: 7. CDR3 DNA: TGTGCCAGCAGCCAAATAGCGGGAGAGTCCAACGAGCAGTACTTC. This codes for CASSQIAGESNEQYF.

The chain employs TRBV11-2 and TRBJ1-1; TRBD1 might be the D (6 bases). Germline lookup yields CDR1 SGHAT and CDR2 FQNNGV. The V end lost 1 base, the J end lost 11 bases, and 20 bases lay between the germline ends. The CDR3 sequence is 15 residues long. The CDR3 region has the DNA TGTGCCAGCAGCTTAGCAGGGACAACGGGGGGAAAGGCTTTCTTT. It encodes CASSLAGTTGGKAFF. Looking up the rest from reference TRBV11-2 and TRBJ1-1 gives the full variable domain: EAGVAQSPRYKIIEKRQSVAFWCNPISGHATLYWYQQILGQGPKLLIQFQNNGVVDDSQLPKDRFSAERLKGVDSTLKIQPAKLEDSAVYLCASSLAGTTGGKAFFGQGTRLTVV.

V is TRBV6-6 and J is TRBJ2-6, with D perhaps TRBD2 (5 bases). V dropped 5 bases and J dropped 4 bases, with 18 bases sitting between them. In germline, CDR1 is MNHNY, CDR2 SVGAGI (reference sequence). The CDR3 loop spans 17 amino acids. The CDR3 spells CASSRGSSRSGANVLTF. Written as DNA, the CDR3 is TGTGCCAGCAGTCGCGGGTCCTCTCGATCCGGGGCCAACGTCCTGACTTTC.

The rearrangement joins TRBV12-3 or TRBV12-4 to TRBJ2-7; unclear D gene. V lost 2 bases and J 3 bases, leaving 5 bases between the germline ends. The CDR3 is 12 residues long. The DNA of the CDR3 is TGTGCCAGCAGTTTATCAGGCTACGAGCAGTACTTC. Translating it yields CASSLSGYEQYF.

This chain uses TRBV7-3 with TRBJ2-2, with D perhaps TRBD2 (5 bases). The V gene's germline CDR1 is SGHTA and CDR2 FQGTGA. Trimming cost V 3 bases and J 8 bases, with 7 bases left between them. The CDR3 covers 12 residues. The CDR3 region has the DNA TGTGCCAGCAGCTTCGGGGAAGGGGAGCTGTTTTTT. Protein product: CASSFGEGELFF.

In DNA, the CDR3 is TGTGCCAGCAGTGGACTAGCGGGAGTGGGACAAGAGACCCAGTACTTC. The encoded protein is CASSGLAGVGQETQYF. V and J are TRBV2 and TRBJ2-5; the match to TRBD2 covers 12 bases. CDR3 length: 16 residues. CDR1 SNHLY and CDR2 FYNNEI come from the germline V gene. Losses at the gene ends were 4 bases for V and 2 bases for J; bases not matched to a gene: 5.

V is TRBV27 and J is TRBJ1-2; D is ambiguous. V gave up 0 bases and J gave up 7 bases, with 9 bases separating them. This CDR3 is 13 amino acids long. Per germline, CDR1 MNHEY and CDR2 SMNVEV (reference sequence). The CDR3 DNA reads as TGTGCCAGCAGTTTATCGAGGACTTCTGGCTACACCTTC. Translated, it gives CASSLSRTSGYTF.

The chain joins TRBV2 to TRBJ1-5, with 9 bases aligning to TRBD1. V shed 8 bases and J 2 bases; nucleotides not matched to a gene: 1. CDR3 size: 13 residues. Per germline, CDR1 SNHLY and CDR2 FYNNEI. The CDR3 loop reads CASRTGGNQPQHF. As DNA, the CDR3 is TGTGCCAGCCGGACAGGGGGCAATCAGCCCCAGCATTTT.

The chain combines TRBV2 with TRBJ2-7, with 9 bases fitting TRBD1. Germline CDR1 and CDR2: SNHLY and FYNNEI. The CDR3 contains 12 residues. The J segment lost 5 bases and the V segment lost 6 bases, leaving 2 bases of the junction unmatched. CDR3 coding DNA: TGTGCCAGCAGACAGGGGGCCCACGAGCAGTACTTC. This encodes CASRQGAHEQYF.

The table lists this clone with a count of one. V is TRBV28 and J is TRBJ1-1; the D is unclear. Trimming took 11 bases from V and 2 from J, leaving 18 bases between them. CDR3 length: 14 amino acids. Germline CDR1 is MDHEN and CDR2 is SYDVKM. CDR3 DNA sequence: TGTGCCCACGGGGTGTACGGTCTAAACACTGAAGCTTTCTTT. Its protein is CAHGVYGLNTEAFF.

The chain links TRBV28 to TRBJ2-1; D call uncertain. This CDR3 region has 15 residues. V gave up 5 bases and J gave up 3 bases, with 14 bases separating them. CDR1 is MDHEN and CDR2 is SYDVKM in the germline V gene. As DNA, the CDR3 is TGTGCCAGCAGTCCCTCACGGAGAGACTACAATGAGCAGTTCTTC. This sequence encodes CASSPSRRDYNEQFF.